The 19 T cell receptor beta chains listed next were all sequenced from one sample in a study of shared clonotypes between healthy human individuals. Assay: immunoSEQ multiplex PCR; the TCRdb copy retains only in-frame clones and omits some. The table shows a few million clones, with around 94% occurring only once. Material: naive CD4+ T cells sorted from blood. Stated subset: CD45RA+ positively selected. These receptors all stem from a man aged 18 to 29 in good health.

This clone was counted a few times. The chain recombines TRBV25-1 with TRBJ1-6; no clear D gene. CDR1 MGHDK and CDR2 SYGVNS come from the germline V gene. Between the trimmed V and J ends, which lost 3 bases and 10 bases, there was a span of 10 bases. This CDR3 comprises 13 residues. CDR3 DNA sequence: TGTGCCAGCAGTGATAGCGGGGTCTCACCCCTCCACTTT. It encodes CASSDSGVSPLHF.

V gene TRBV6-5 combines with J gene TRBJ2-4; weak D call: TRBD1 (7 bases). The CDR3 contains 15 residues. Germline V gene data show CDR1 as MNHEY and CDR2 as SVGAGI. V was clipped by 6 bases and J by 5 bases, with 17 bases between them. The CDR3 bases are TGTGCCAGCAGCTTTAGCAGGGGGGTTCAAAACATTCAGTACTTC. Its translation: CASSFSRGVQNIQYF.

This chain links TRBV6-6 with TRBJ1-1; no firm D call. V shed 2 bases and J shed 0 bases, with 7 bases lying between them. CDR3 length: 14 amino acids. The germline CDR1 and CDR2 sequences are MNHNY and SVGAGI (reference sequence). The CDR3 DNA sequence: TGTGCCAGCAGTTACGCCCTGATGAACACTGAAGCTTTCTTT. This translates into CASSYALMNTEAFF.

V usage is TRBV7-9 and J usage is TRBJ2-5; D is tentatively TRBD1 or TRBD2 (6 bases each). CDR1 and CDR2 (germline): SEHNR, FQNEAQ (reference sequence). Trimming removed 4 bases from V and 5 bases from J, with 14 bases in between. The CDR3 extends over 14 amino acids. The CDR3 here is CASSSGGAGETQYF. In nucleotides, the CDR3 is TGTGCCAGCAGCTCCGGGGGCGCGGGGGAGACCCAGTACTTC.

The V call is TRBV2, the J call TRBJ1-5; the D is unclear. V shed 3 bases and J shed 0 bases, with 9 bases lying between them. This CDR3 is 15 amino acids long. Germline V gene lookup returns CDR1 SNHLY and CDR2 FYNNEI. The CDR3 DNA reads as TGTGCCAGCAGTGATGTCGACTATAGCAATCAGCCCCAGCATTTT. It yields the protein CASSDVDYSNQPQHF.

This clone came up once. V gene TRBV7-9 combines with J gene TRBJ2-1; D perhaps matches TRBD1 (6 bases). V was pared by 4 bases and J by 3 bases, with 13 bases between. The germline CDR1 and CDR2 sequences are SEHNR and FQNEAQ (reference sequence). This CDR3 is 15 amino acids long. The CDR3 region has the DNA TGTGCCAGCAGCTCCTCCGGGACAAGCTACAATGAGCAGTTCTTC. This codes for CASSSSGTSYNEQFF.

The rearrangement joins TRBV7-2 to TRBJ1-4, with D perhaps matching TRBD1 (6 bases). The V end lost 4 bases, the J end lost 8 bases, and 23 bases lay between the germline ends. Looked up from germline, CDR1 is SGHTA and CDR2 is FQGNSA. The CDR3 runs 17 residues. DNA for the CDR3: TGTGCCAGCAGCTCTAAGGGGACATCCTCCCCAAGGGAAAAACTGTTTTTT. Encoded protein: CASSSKGTSSPREKLFF.

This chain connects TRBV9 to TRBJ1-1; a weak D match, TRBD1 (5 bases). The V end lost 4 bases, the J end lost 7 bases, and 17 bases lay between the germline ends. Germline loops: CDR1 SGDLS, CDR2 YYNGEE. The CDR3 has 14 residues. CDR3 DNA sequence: TGTGCCAGCAGCTCCAAGGGAGGGGTTGGTGAAGCTTTCTTT. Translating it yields CASSSKGGVGEAFF.

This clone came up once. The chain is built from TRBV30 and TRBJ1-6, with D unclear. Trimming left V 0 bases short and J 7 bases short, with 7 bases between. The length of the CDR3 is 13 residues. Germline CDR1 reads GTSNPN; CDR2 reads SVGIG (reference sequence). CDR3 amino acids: CAWSVVQNSPLHF. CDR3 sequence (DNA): TGTGCCTGGAGTGTTGTACAGAATTCACCCCTCCACTTT.

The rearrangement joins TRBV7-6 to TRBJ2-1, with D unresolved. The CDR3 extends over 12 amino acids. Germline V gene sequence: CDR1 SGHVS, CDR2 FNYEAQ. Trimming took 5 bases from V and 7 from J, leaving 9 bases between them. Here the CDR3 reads CASSRGANEQFF. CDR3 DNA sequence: TGTGCCAGCAGCCGAGGTGCGAATGAGCAGTTCTTC.

The CDR3 spells CASSLSGGPSYGYTF. The CDR3 region has the DNA TGTGCCAGCAGTTTATCGGGGGGACCCTCCTATGGCTACACCTTC. The chain is built from TRBV27 and TRBJ1-2, with a possible D match to TRBD1 (5 bases). The CDR3 loop spans 15 amino acids. CDR1 and CDR2 (germline): MNHEY, SMNVEV (reference sequence). The V and J ends lost 0 bases and 4 bases respectively, with 12 bases between them.

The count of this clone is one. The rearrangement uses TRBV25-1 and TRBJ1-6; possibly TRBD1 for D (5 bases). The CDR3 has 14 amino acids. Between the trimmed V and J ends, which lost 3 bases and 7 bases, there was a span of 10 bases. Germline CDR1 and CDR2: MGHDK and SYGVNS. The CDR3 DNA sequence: TGTGCCAGCAGTGATGGGGGAAGGAATTCACCCCTCCACTTT. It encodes CASSDGGRNSPLHF.

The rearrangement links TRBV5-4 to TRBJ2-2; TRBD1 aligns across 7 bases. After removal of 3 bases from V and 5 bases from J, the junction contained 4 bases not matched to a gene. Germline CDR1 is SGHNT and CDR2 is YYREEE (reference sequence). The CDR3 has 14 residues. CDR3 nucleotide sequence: TGTGCCAGCAGCTCCCAGACAGGGACCGGGGAGCTGTTTTTT. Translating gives CASSSQTGTGELFF.

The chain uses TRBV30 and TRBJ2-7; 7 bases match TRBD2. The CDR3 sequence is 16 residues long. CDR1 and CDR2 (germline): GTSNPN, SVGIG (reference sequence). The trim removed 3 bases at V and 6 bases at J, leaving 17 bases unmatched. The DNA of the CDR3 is TGTGCCTGGAGAAGTTCGTCGCGGGAGTTTTCCGCCGAGCAGTACTTC. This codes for CAWRSSSREFSAEQYF.

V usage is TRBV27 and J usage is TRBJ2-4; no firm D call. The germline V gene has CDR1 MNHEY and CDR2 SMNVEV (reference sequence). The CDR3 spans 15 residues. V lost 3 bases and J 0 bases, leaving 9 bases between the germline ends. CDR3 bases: TGTGCCAGCAGTTTTGTTAAGGGAGCCAAAAACATTCAGTACTTC. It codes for CASSFVKGAKNIQYF.

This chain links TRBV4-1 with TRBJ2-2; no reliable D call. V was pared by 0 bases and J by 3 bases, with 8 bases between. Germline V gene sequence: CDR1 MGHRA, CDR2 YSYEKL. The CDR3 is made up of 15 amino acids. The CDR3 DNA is TGCGCCAGCAGCCAAGAAGTTAGGGACACCGGGGAGCTGTTTTTT. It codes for CASSQEVRDTGELFF.

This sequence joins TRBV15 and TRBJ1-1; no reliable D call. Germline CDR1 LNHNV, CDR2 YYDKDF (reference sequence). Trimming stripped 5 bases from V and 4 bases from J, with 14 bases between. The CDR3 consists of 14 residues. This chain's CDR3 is CATSPIRGSTEAFF. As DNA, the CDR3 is TGTGCCACCAGCCCTATTCGAGGAAGCACTGAAGCTTTCTTT.

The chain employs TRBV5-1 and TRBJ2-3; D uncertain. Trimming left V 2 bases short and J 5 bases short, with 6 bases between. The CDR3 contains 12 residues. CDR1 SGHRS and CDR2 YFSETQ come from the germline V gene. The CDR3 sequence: CASSFQQDTQYF. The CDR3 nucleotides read TGCGCCAGCAGCTTTCAGCAAGATACGCAGTATTTT. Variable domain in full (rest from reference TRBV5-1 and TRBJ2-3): KAGVTQTPRYLIKTRGQQVTLSCSPISGHRSVSWYQQTPGQGLQFLFEYFSETQRNKGNFPGRFSGRQFSNSRSEMNVSTLELGDSALYLCASSFQQDTQYFGPGTRLTVL.

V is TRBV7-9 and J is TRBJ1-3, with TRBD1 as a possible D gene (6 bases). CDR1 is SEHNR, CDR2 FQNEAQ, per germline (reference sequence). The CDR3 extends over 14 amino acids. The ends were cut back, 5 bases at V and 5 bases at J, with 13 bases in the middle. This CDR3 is CASSPQGERNTIYF. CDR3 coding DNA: TGTGCCAGCAGCCCACAGGGTGAACGAAACACCATATATTTT.